These 27 T cell receptor beta chains were sequenced from one sample in a study of regulatory T cells in long-lasting Graves disease (dated by TCRdb to the early 2020s). What this sample's time point label stands for: newly diagnosed GD, antithyroid drugs for less than 3 months. RNA was extracted from PBMCs in TRIzol for both TCR sequencing and RNA sequencing. Receptors were amplified or captured by multiplex PCR. The run used an Illumina HiSeq 4000. To build TCR beta libraries, CDR3 regions were amplified by Arm-PCR using iRepertoire HTBI primers. TCRdb took the public reads, trimmed them with fastp at Q25, ran MiXCR for clone calling and kept in-frame beta chains. When rows share a CDR3 protein, they turn into one entry using the most common DNA and genes. The sample includes 200,000 to 250,000 distinct CDR3 sequences, with 20% to 25% observed a single time. Of the sample, over 11% falls within the top ten clones.

Sequenced material: peripheral blood mononuclear cells (PBMCs), taken at new diagnosis, from a patient treated with antithyroid drugs. These receptor sequences come from a female donor with Graves disease.

As to this clonotype: It is likely a read error, because the conserved phenylalanine at the end of the CDR3 is missing. The CDR3 region is CVSSPRTSGRAYEQYL. DNA for the CDR3: TGTGTCAGCAGCCCTAGGACTAGCGGGAGGGCCTACGAGCAGTACCTC. The chain combines TRBV6-2 or TRBV6-3 with TRBJ2-7; 15 bases agree with TRBD2. This CDR3 is 16 amino acids long. CDR1 is MNHEY and CDR2 is SVGEGT in the germline V gene.

In its sample, this clonotype was seen many times. The genes are TRBV4-2 and TRBJ2-2; 10 positions match TRBD2. V dropped 4 bases and J dropped 1; count of bases not matched to a gene: 12. The CDR3 consists of 19 residues. CDR1 LGHNA and CDR2 YNFKEQ come from the germline V gene. CDR3 bases: TGTGCCAGCAGCCGGCGAGGAGCTAGCGGGAGCGAGAACACCGGGGAGCTGTTTTTT. This codes for CASSRRGASGSENTGELFF.

Ten or more counts support this clonotype. The chain carries TRBV6-1 and TRBJ1-2, with unresolved D. The CDR3 length is 12 residues. Per germline, CDR1 MNHNS and CDR2 SASEGT. The V gene lost 6 bases and the J gene lost 2 bases, with 7 bases spanning the gap. CDR3 bases: TGTGCCAGCAGGGGCGGGAACTATGGCTACACCTTC. Its protein is CASRGGNYGYTF.

The chain combines TRBV29-1 with TRBJ2-4; perhaps TRBD2 as D (6 bases). Germline CDR1 and CDR2: SQVTM and ANQGSEA. The CDR3 spans 12 residues. Between the trimmed V and J ends, which lost 6 bases and 7 bases, there was a span of 13 bases. CDR3 amino acids: CSVKEGMNIQYF. The CDR3 DNA reads as TGCAGCGTAAAGGAGGGGATGAACATTCAGTACTTC.

This clonotype was observed a handful of times. A much more abundant neighbour one base away suggests this may be a read error. This chain uses TRBV5-1 with TRBJ2-3, with a weak D call TRBD2 (6 bases). The CDR3 is 16 residues long. Germline loops: CDR1 SGHRS, CDR2 YFSETQ. The chain's CDR3 is CASSALGGGSTNTQYF. In DNA, the CDR3 is TGCGCCAGCAGCGCCCTGGGTGGGGGGAGCACAAATACGCAGTATTTT.

CDR3 nucleotides: TGTGCCAGCAGTTACGGGACAGGAGGCAATCAGCCCCAGCATTTT. It codes for CASSYGTGGNQPQHF. V gene TRBV6-5 combines with J gene TRBJ1-5; 8 bases map to TRBD1. Losses at the gene ends were 2 bases for V and 2 bases for J; bases not matched to a gene: 2. The CDR3 extends over 15 amino acids. Germline V gene sequence: CDR1 MNHEY, CDR2 SVGAGI.

For the CDR3, the DNA is TGTGCCACCAGTGACAACGCCGGGACAGGACAGTTCTTC. This gives the protein CATSDNAGTGQFF. The rearrangement joins TRBV24-1 to TRBJ2-1, with 8 bases matching TRBD1. Trimming cost V 4 bases and J 13 bases; bases outside gene matches: 8. This CDR3 region has 13 residues. Germline-derived CDR1 and CDR2 are KGHDR and SFDVKD.

In its sample, this clonotype was seen many times. The rearrangement joins TRBV20-1 to TRBJ2-3, with no clear D. The ends were cut back, 1 base at V and 0 bases at J, with 11 bases in the middle. The CDR3 length is 15 residues. Germline V CDR1 and CDR2: DFQATT, SNEGSKA (reference sequence). CDR3 coding DNA: TGCAGTGCTAGAGCTAGACTCTCTAGCACAGATACGCAGTATTTT. It translates to CSARARLSSTDTQYF.

The table lists this clonotype with a few counts. With a much larger clone just one base away, this may be a read error. V is TRBV28 and J is TRBJ2-2; possible D gene TRBD2, 5 bases. CDR1 MDHEN and CDR2 SYDVKM come from the germline V gene. The CDR3 length is 17 residues. CDR3 in DNA: TGTGCCGGCAGTGCCCGAGCCTTACAACTAGTGCAGGGGGAGCTGTTTTTT. Translation: CAGSARALQLVQGELFF.

This clonotype was observed at least ten times. This sequence joins TRBV2 and TRBJ1-2, with no clear D. The germline gives CDR1 SNHLY, CDR2 FYNNEI. This CDR3 contains 11 residues. V was clipped by 9 bases and J by 4 bases, with 9 bases between them. CDR3 protein: CASRFIYGYTF. The CDR3 DNA reads TGTGCCAGTCGATTCATCTATGGCTACACCTTC.

This clonotype was counted many times. The rearrangement uses TRBV3-1 and TRBJ1-1; no reliable D call. The length of the CDR3 is 12 residues. The V end was cut by 4 bases, the J end by 4 bases, with 7 bases between. Germline V gives CDR1 LGHDT, CDR2 YNNKEL (reference sequence). The CDR3 region is CASSLFGTEAFF. As DNA, the CDR3 is TGTGCCAGCAGCCTGTTTGGCACTGAAGCTTTCTTT.

This clonotype was seen ten or more times. The V call is TRBV20-1, the J call TRBJ2-7, with TRBD2 matching over 9 bases. The V gene's germline CDR1 is DFQATT and CDR2 SNEGSKA (reference sequence). The CDR3 runs 14 residues. V was pared by 0 bases and J by 6 bases, with 6 bases of the junction left unmatched. CDR3 sequence reads: CSARDAGGPGEQYF. The CDR3 DNA sequence: TGCAGTGCTAGAGATGCGGGAGGGCCTGGCGAGCAGTACTTC.

About this clonotype: A read error likely explains this, since a far larger clone differs by one base. The gene calls are TRBV20-1 and TRBJ2-1; TRBD2 matches at 9 bases. The junction had 16 bases not matched to a gene; V was cut back by 3 bases and J by 10 bases. Germline V CDR1 and CDR2: DFQATT, SNEGSKA (reference sequence). This CDR3 comprises 16 residues. The CDR3 reads CSASPRNSGRVYEQFF. The CDR3, as DNA: TGCAGTGCTAGTCCCCGGAATAGCGGGAGAGTCTACGAGCAGTTCTTC.

The table lists this clonotype with many counts. The rearrangement uses TRBV27 and TRBJ2-5; possibly TRBD2 for D (6 bases). Trimming removed 6 bases at V and 1 base at J, with 9 bases between. Germline V gene lookup returns CDR1 MNHEY and CDR2 SMNVEV (reference sequence). The CDR3 extends over 13 amino acids. Here the CDR3 reads CASRRDSQETQYF. DNA of the CDR3: TGTGCCAGCAGGCGGGACTCCCAAGAGACCCAGTACTTC.

This clonotype was recorded a few times. CDR3 residues: CASSPRWTPTNEKLFF. The CDR3 DNA is TGTGCCAGCAGCCCTAGGTGGACTCCAACTAATGAAAAACTGTTTTTT. The V gene is TRBV7-2, the J gene TRBJ1-4; D is undetermined. The ends were cut back, 5 bases at V and 0 bases at J, with 13 bases in the middle. Germline assignment: CDR1 SGHTA and CDR2 FQGNSA. There are 16 residues in the CDR3.

This chain uses TRBV11-3 with TRBJ2-3, with D tentatively TRBD1 (5 bases). TRBJ2-5 explains the end of the DNA better; the J call may be wrong. This CDR3 is 11 amino acids long. The germline gives CDR1 SGHNT, CDR2 YENEEA. CDR3 protein: CASSPGLTQYF. The CDR3 DNA sequence: TGTGCCAGCAGCCCAGGGTTGACCCAGTACTTC.

This clonotype was counted many times. In DNA form, the CDR3 reads TGTGCCAGCAGCCCCGGGCTCCTCGGGCCCCAGCATTTT. Translated: CASSPGLLGPQHF. The chain couples TRBV7-9 to TRBJ1-5; no clear D gene. Trimming took 5 bases from V and 9 from J, leaving 14 bases between them. This CDR3 is built from 13 residues. Germline-derived CDR1 and CDR2 are SEHNR and FQNEAQ (reference sequence).

On this clonotype itself: A much more abundant neighbour one base away suggests this may be a read error. The gene calls are TRBV7-2 and TRBJ2-7; 9 nucleotides agree with TRBD2. Germline V gives CDR1 SGHTA, CDR2 FQGNSA. CDR3 length equals 16 residues. In DNA, the CDR3 is TGTGCCAGCAGCTCCTTCCTTGGCGGGGGGGCTGGTGAGCGGTTCTTC. Its translation is CASSSFLGGGAGERFF.

In regard to this clonotype: A far larger clone is one nucleotide away, so this likely arose from a read error. The gene calls are TRBV7-8 and TRBJ2-7; weak D call: TRBD1 (5 bases). This CDR3 contains 15 residues. Trimming shortened V by 1 base and J by 7 bases, and 17 bases separated the two germline ends. Germline V CDR1 and CDR2: SGHVS, FQNEAQ. For the CDR3, the DNA is TGTGCCAGCAGCTTAGGCCAGGGCTCCTACAATGAGCAGTACTTC. Its protein is CASSLGQGSYNEQYF. Full variable domain (remainder filled in from reference TRBV7-8 and TRBJ2-7): GAGVSQSPRYKVAKRGQDVALRCDPISGHVSLFWYQQALGQGPEFLTYFQNEAQLDKSGLPSDRFFAERPEGSVSTLKIQRTQQEDSAVYLCASSLGQGSYNEQYFGPGTRLTVT.

The table lists this clonotype with many counts. V is TRBV7-9 and J is TRBJ2-3, with 9 bases identical to TRBD2. Trimming removed 3 bases from V and 0 bases from J; junction bases left unmatched: 4. The CDR3 covers 16 residues. Germline CDR1 reads SEHNR; CDR2 reads FQNEAQ (reference sequence). In DNA form, the CDR3 reads TGTGCCAGCAGCTTTTTAGCGGGGGCCAGCACAGATACGCAGTATTTT. Its protein is CASSFLAGASTDTQYF.

This clonotype was detected ten times or more. The rearrangement links TRBV24-1 to TRBJ2-1; possibly TRBD2 for D (6 bases). The ends were cut back, 0 bases at V and 5 bases at J, with 10 bases in the middle. Germline values: CDR1 KGHDR, CDR2 SFDVKD. The CDR3 loop spans 15 amino acids. The CDR3: CATSDLGGNDNEQFF. The CDR3 nucleotides are TGTGCCACCAGTGATTTGGGGGGGAACGACAATGAGCAGTTCTTC.

This clonotype came up a few times. The V gene is TRBV18, the J gene TRBJ1-6, with D perhaps matching TRBD1 (5 bases). This CDR3 region has 17 residues. Germline lookup yields CDR1 KGHSH and CDR2 LQKENI. The V gene lost 4 bases and the J gene lost 0 bases, with 13 bases spanning the gap. DNA of the CDR3: TGTGCCAGCTCACGATACGGGGGGAACTCCTATAATTCACCCCTCCACTTT. Amino acids: CASSRYGGNSYNSPLHF. Complete variable domain (other parts from reference TRBV18 and TRBJ1-6): NAGVMQNPRHLVRRRGQEARLRCSPMKGHSHVYWYRQLPEEGLKFMVYLQKENIIDESGMPKERFSAEFPKEGPSILRIQQVVRGDSAAYFCASSRYGGNSYNSPLHFGNGTRLTVT.

The chain joins TRBV19 to TRBJ1-3; D ambiguous. Trimming shortened V by 5 bases and J by 0 bases, and 20 bases separated the two germline ends. Germline CDR1 LNHDA, CDR2 SQIVND (reference sequence). CDR3 length equals 18 residues. CDR3 in DNA: TGTGCCAGTAGTGAAGAGGGAGGAGGACTCCTCTCTGGAAACACCATATATTTT. It yields the protein CASSEEGGGLLSGNTIYF.

In its sample, this clonotype was seen many times. The rearrangement joins TRBV5-1 to TRBJ2-1, with 13 bases aligning to TRBD2. Germline lookup yields CDR1 SGHRS and CDR2 YFSETQ. Trimming took 4 bases from V and 5 from J; bases not matched to a gene: 3. The CDR3 contains 15 residues. CDR3 residues: CASSRLAGGDNEQFF. The CDR3 DNA reads TGCGCCAGCAGCCGACTAGCGGGGGGAGACAATGAGCAGTTCTTC.

About this clonotype: The CDR3 carries no conserved terminal phenylalanine or tryptophan, so it likely arises from a read error. It is unclear where the CDR3 begins or ends on the DNA, so no DNA is shown, and the CDR3 is as TCRdb lists it. The chain couples TRBV5-6 to TRBJ1-3. The CDR3 extends over 13 residues, inclusive of both ends. The germline V gene encodes CDR1 SGHDT and CDR2 YYEEEE. CDR3 loop: CASSLPSTAGLVL.

In its sample, this clonotype was seen many times. V is TRBV20-1 and J is TRBJ2-7; D ambiguous. Trimming removed 2 bases at V and 3 bases at J, with 14 bases between. The CDR3 is 14 amino acids. Germline CDR1 and CDR2: DFQATT and SNEGSKA (reference sequence). The CDR3 DNA follows: TGCAGTGCTAGATCTGAGCAGGTGAACTACGAGCAGTACTTC. Amino acid sequence: CSARSEQVNYEQYF.

This clonotype was found many times. The chain uses TRBV7-3 and TRBJ2-1; 9 bases align to TRBD2. V gave up 1 base and J gave up 6 bases; unmatched junction bases: 4. Germline V gene data show CDR1 as SGHTA and CDR2 as FQGTGA. This CDR3 has 15 residues. CDR3 nucleotides: TGTGCCAGCAGCTTAAGTAGCGGGAGAGGCAATGAGCAGTTCTTC. Translated: CASSLSSGRGNEQFF.